The present T cell receptor beta chain was sequenced within a study of blood T cell repertoires in COVID-19. Trimming removed 5 bases from V and 4 bases from J; junction bases left unmatched: 8. The germline CDR1 and CDR2 sequences are SGHKS and YYEKEE (reference sequence). There are 14 residues in the CDR3. The repertoire was sequenced with immunoSEQ multiplex PCR; TCRdb's copy has only in-frame clones and lacks some. This sample has 120,000 or so clones, with 80% to 85% found just once. The V and J genes are TRBV5-5 and TRBJ1-1, with 7 bases identical to TRBD1. The TCR comes from a woman in her forties or fifties with acute or convalescent COVID-19. The sequencing input was peripheral blood. CDR3 coding DNA: TGTGCCAGCAGGACCGACAGGGCGGGCACTGAAGCTTTCTTT. Translation gives CASRTDRAGTEAFF. The entire variable domain, with the rest obtained from reference TRBV5-5 and TRBJ1-1, is as follows: DAGVTQSPTHLIKTRGQQVTLRCSPISGHKSVSWYQQVLGQGPQFIFQYYEKEERGRGNFPDRFSARQFPNYSSELNVNALLLGDSALYLCASRTDRAGTEAFFGQGTRLTVV.